These T cell receptor beta chains were read from a single sample in a study of early T cells in non-severe SARS-CoV-2 infection. TCRdb processed the 5' RACE reads anew with MiXCR; each CDR3 protein has one entry. The sample yields about 97,000 distinct CDR3 sequences, about 10% seen once. The input for sequencing was whole blood, taken at baseline. These receptors were taken from an adult who was a healthcare worker with PCR-confirmed SARS-CoV-2 infection or an uninfected control (not recorded which). CDR3s include the opening cysteine and the closing phenylalanine or tryptophan. D genes are given only for firm matches. Where a row states a size, it is once, few, many or the class of an expanded clone; other rows omit it.

clone size: many; J gene: TRBJ1-1; D gene: NA; V gene: TRBV18; CDR3 protein: CASSSDGNTEAFF; CDR3 DNA: TGTGCCAGCTCATCGGACGGGAACACTGAAGCTTTCTTT
clone size: NA; J gene: TRBJ1-4; D gene: TRBD1; V gene: TRBV24-1; CDR3 protein: CATSDTKQGATEKLFF; CDR3 DNA: TGTGCCACCAGTGATACGAAACAGGGGGCGACCGAAAAACTGTTTTTT
clone size: NA; J gene: TRBJ1-1; D gene: NA; V gene: TRBV2; CDR3 protein: CASRTGATEAFF; CDR3 DNA: TGTGCCAGCAGAACCGGGGCCACTGAAGCTTTCTTT
clone size: NA; J gene: TRBJ1-2; D gene: TRBD1; V gene: TRBV29-1; CDR3 protein: CSTGQGQGYTF; CDR3 DNA: TGCAGCACCGGACAGGGACAGGGCTACACCTTC
clone size: NA; J gene: TRBJ2-3; D gene: NA; V gene: TRBV6-2/TRBV6-3; CDR3 protein: CASSNPGATDTQYF; CDR3 DNA: TGTGCCAGCAGTAACCCGGGGGCCACAGATACGCAGTATTTT
clone size: few; J gene: TRBJ2-7; D gene: NA; V gene: TRBV7-2; CDR3 protein: CASSFQGPAYEQYF; CDR3 DNA: TGTGCCAGCAGCTTCCAAGGACCGGCCTACGAGCAGTACTTC
clone size: few; J gene: TRBJ1-6; D gene: NA; V gene: TRBV6-4; CDR3 protein: CARVRLPGLSPLHF; CDR3 DNA: TGTGCCAGAGTTAGGCTTCCGGGACTTTCACCCCTCCACTTT
clone size: many; J gene: TRBJ1-1; D gene: NA; V gene: TRBV10-2; CDR3 protein: CASSDRTSWRAFF; CDR3 DNA: TGCGCCAGCAGTGACCGGACTAGCTGGCGAGCTTTCTTT
clone size: NA; J gene: TRBJ1-1; D gene: TRBD1; V gene: TRBV20-1; CDR3 protein: CSAGWDRVGTEAFF; CDR3 DNA: TGCAGTGCTGGGTGGGACAGGGTCGGCACTGAAGCTTTCTTT
clone size: few; J gene: TRBJ2-7; D gene: TRBD1; V gene: TRBV6-1; CDR3 protein: CASSELPGQSYEQYF; CDR3 DNA: TGTGCCAGCAGTGAATTACCGGGACAGTCCTACGAGCAGTACTTC
clone size: NA; J gene: TRBJ1-4; D gene: NA; V gene: TRBV3-1; CDR3 protein: CASSQGDRATNEKLFF; CDR3 DNA: TGTGCCAGCAGCCAAGGCGACAGAGCAACTAATGAAAAACTGTTTTTT
clone size: few; J gene: TRBJ2-5; D gene: NA; V gene: TRBV29-1; CDR3 protein: CSVEVGPPQETQYF; CDR3 DNA: TGCAGCGTTGAAGTGGGACCGCCCCAAGAGACCCAGTACTTC
clone size: NA; J gene: TRBJ1-2; D gene: NA; V gene: TRBV5-1; CDR3 protein: CASSIRGQGDYGYTF; CDR3 DNA: TGCGCCAGCAGCATCCGGGGCCAGGGAGACTATGGCTACACCTTC
clone size: NA; J gene: TRBJ1-1; D gene: NA; V gene: TRBV6-4; CDR3 protein: CASSESARLMNTEAFF; CDR3 DNA: TGTGCCAGCAGTGAGTCAGCCCGACTAATGAACACTGAAGCTTTCTTT
clone size: few; J gene: TRBJ2-2; D gene: TRBD2; V gene: TRBV20-1; CDR3 protein: CSAPGTSGNTGELFF; CDR3 DNA: TGCAGTGCTCCCGGGACTAGCGGAAACACCGGGGAGCTGTTTTTT
clone size: NA; J gene: TRBJ2-1; D gene: NA; V gene: TRBV21-1; CDR3 protein: CASSKGCEQFF; CDR3 DNA: TGTGCCAGCAGCAAGGGTTGTGAGCAGTTCTTC
clone size: few; J gene: TRBJ2-3; D gene: NA; V gene: TRBV18; CDR3 protein: CASSPRTRSPDTQYF; CDR3 DNA: TGTGCCAGCTCACCACGGACAAGGAGTCCGGATACGCAGTATTTT
clone size: many; J gene: TRBJ2-1; D gene: TRBD2; V gene: TRBV6-2/TRBV6-3; CDR3 protein: CASSASGRISNEQFF; CDR3 DNA: TGTGCCAGCAGTGCAAGCGGGAGGATTTCTAATGAGCAGTTCTTC
clone size: NA; J gene: TRBJ2-5; D gene: TRBD1; V gene: TRBV5-1; CDR3 protein: CASSLGGLTGRETQYF; CDR3 DNA: TGCGCCAGCAGCCTTGGAGGTCTGACAGGGCGGGAGACCCAGTACTTC
clone size: NA; J gene: TRBJ2-2; D gene: NA; V gene: TRBV9; CDR3 protein: CASSESGELFF; CDR3 DNA: TGTGCCAGCAGCGAGTCCGGGGAGCTGTTTTTT
clone size: few; J gene: TRBJ2-5; D gene: NA; V gene: TRBV20-1; CDR3 protein: CSAPSGVVETQYF; CDR3 DNA: TGCAGTGCTCCCTCAGGGGTTGTAGAGACCCAGTACTTC
clone size: NA; J gene: TRBJ2-7; D gene: NA; V gene: TRBV2; CDR3 protein: CASSEESNQSYEQYF; CDR3 DNA: TGTGCCAGCAGTGAGGAGTCTAATCAATCCTACGAGCAGTACTTC
clone size: NA; J gene: TRBJ2-3; D gene: NA; V gene: TRBV18; CDR3 protein: CASFGGSTDTQYF; CDR3 DNA: TGTGCCAGCTTCGGCGGTAGCACAGATACGCAGTATTTT
clone size: NA; J gene: TRBJ2-4; D gene: NA; V gene: TRBV29-1; CDR3 protein: CSVRAGSKNIQYF; CDR3 DNA: TGCAGCGTTCGGGCCGGGTCCAAAAACATTCAGTACTTC
clone size: many; J gene: TRBJ1-6; D gene: TRBD1; V gene: TRBV28; CDR3 protein: CASSLSTGYNSPLHF; CDR3 DNA: TGTGCCAGCAGTTTATCGACAGGGTATAATTCACCCCTCCACTTT
clone size: few; J gene: TRBJ1-6; D gene: NA; V gene: TRBV10-3; CDR3 protein: CAISGQYNSPLHF; CDR3 DNA: TGTGCCATCAGTGGACAGTATAATTCACCCCTCCACTTT
clone size: many; J gene: TRBJ2-7; D gene: TRBD1; V gene: TRBV12-3/TRBV12-4; CDR3 protein: CASSLRGRQGGEQYF; CDR3 DNA: TGTGCCAGCAGTTTACGGGGTCGACAGGGGGGTGAGCAGTACTTC
clone size: NA; J gene: TRBJ2-2; D gene: TRBD2; V gene: TRBV15; CDR3 protein: CATSRALAANTGELFF; CDR3 DNA: TGTGCCACCAGCAGAGCTCTAGCGGCGAACACCGGGGAGCTGTTTTTT
clone size: NA; J gene: TRBJ2-1; D gene: NA; V gene: TRBV4-1; CDR3 protein: CASSQEGGAYNEQFF; CDR3 DNA: TGCGCCAGCAGCCAAGAAGGCGGCGCCTACAATGAGCAGTTCTTC
clone size: few; J gene: TRBJ1-2; D gene: TRBD1; V gene: TRBV2; CDR3 protein: CASTWDSQKRGYTF; CDR3 DNA: TGTGCCAGCACCTGGGACAGCCAAAAGAGGGGCTACACCTTC
clone size: many; J gene: TRBJ2-1; D gene: NA; V gene: TRBV24-1; CDR3 protein: CATSDPARSYNEQFF; CDR3 DNA: TGTGCCACCAGTGATCCCGCTCGGTCCTACAATGAGCAGTTCTTC
clone size: many; J gene: TRBJ2-3; D gene: NA; V gene: TRBV7-2; CDR3 protein: CASSGFADTQYF; CDR3 DNA: TGTGCCAGCAGCGGATTCGCAGATACGCAGTATTTT